A single T cell receptor (beta chain) is shown here with its context. The data were taken from a study of blood T cell repertoires in COVID-19. Using immunoSEQ multiplex PCR, the repertoire was profiled, and TCRdb retains in-frame clones only, with some absent. In the table there are about 160,000 clones, 70% to 85% of which are singletons. This sequence originates from a woman of 80 years or more with acute or convalescent COVID-19. The sequenced sample consisted of peripheral blood.

The CDR3 region has the DNA TGTGCCAGCAGTTACACAGAACTCTATGGCTACACCTTC. Translating gives CASSYTELYGYTF. The gene calls are TRBV6-5 and TRBJ1-2; no reliable D call. The CDR3 contains 13 residues. Germline V gene lookup returns CDR1 MNHEY and CDR2 SVGAGI. V was clipped by 2 bases and J by 4 bases, with 8 bases between them.